This T cell receptor beta chain comes out of a study of blood T cell repertoires in COVID-19. Data came from immunoSEQ multiplex PCR; TCRdb stores just in-frame clones and leaves some out. The sample includes about 110,000 clones, roughly 85% of them seen just once. CDR3 length: 16 amino acids. Germline CDR1 is MNHEY and CDR2 is SMNVEV (reference sequence). V shed 6 bases and J shed 4 bases, with 20 bases lying between them. This chain connects TRBV27 to TRBJ2-3; D is perhaps TRBD1 (5 bases). Sequenced material: peripheral blood. The receptor comes from a human donor in a cohort sampled during active COVID-19. CDR3 DNA: TGTGCCAGCAGCTCCCAGGGCCCTGGCGGAGCAGATACGCAGTATTTT. Translating gives CASSSQGPGGADTQYF.